This T cell receptor (beta chain) was sequenced in a study of blood T cells in healthy people across ages. Study observations and caveats: Investigators treated diversity estimates from one million T cells as underestimates.

This CDR3 has 14 amino acids. Trimming took off 0 bases at V and 2 bases at J, with 9 bases between the two ends. From germline, CDR1 is GTSNPN and CDR2 SVGIG (reference sequence). For the second PCR, which ran for about 7 to 11 cycles, a sample-barcoded 5' primer and a J-beta primer mix were used. MiXCR, applied by TCRdb to the 5' RACE reads, yields one record per CDR3 protein. The sample yields about 620,000 distinct CDR3 sequences, 52% seen once. On this clonotype itself: Its cognate antigen is unknown.

The sequencing input was blood. This clonotype was sampled from a woman of 80 years or more in good health. V usage is TRBV30 and J usage is TRBJ2-3, with D perhaps given as TRBD1 or TRBD2 (5 bases each). The CDR3 coding sequence is TGTGCCTGGAGTGTGGGGGTTTCCACAGATACGCAGTATTTT. Its translation: CAWSVGVSTDTQYF.